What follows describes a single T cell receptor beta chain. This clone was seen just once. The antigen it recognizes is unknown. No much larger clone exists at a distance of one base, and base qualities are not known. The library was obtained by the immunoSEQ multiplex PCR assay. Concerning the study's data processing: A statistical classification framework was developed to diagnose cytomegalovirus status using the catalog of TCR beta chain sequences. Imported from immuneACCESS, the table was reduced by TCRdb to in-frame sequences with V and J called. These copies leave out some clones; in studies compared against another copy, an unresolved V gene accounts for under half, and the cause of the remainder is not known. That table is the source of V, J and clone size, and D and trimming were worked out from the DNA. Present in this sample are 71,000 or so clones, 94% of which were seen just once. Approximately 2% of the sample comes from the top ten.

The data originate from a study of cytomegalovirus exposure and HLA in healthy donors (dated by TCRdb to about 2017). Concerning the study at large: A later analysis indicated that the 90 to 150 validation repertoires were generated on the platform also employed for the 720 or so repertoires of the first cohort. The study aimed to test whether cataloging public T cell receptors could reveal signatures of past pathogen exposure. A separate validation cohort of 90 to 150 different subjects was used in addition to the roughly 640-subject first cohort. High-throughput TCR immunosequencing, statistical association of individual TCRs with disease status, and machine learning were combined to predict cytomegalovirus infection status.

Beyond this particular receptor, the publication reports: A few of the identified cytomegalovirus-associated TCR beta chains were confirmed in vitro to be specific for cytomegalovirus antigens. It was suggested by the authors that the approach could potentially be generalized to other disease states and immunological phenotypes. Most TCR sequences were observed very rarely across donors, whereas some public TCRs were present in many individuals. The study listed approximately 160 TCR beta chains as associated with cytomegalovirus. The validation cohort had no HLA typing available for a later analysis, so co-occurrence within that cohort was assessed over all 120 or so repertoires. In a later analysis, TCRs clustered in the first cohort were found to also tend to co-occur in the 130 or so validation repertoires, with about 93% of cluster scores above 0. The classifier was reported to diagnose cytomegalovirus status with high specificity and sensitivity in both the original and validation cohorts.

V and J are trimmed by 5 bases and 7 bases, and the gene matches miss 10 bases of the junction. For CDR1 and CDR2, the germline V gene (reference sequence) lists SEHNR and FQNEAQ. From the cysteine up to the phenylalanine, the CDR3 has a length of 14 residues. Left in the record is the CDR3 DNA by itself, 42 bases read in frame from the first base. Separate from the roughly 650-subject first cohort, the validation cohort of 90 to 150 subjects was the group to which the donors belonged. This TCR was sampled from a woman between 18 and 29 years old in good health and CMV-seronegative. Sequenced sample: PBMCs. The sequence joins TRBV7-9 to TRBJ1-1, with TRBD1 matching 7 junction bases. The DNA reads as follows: TGTGCCAGCAGCGCAACCCAGGGGGTGGTTGAAGCTTTCTTT. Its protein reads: CASSATQGVVEAFF.